The 3 T cell receptor beta chains listed next were all sequenced from one sample in a study of shared clonotypes between healthy human individuals. Profiled with immunoSEQ multiplex PCR; TCRdb holds only in-frame clones, not every one. The sample consists of about 960,000 clones, roughly 72% of them appearing once. Input material: memory CD4+ T cells sorted from blood. Subset specified: CD45RA-negative fraction. The source of these receptors is a man aged 18 to 29 in good health.

This clone showed up just once. This sample also contains other DNA sequences that code for the same CDR3. The V and J genes are TRBV7-9 and TRBJ2-5; the match to TRBD2 covers 13 bases. Germline trimming cut 5 bases from V and 2 bases from J; bases unmatched to any gene: 5. From germline, CDR1 is SEHNR and CDR2 FQNEAQ (reference sequence). The CDR3 totals 16 residues. The CDR3 loop is CASSVRLAGGQETQYF. CDR3 sequence (DNA): TGTGCCAGCAGCGTTAGACTAGCGGGGGGACAAGAGACCCAGTACTTC.

The chain uses TRBV18 and TRBJ2-5; TRBD2 matches 8 bases. Germline CDR1 KGHSH, CDR2 LQKENI. The CDR3 loop spans 16 amino acids. The V and J ends lost 4 bases and 5 bases, in that order; junction bases with no gene match: 12. In nucleotides, the CDR3 is TGTGCCAGCTCACTGACTAGCGAAAGGCCCCTCGAGACCCAGTACTTC. It yields the protein CASSLTSERPLETQYF. Variable domain in full (rest from reference TRBV18 and TRBJ2-5): NAGVMQNPRHLVRRRGQEARLRCSPMKGHSHVYWYRQLPEEGLKFMVYLQKENIIDESGMPKERFSAEFPKEGPSILRIQQVVRGDSAAYFCASSLTSERPLETQYFGPGTRLLVL.

A remark on this clone: Germline and junction disagree at one end, which may indicate a read error. This chain uses TRBV6-1 with TRBJ2-5, with a possible D match to TRBD2 (6 bases). The CDR3 is made up of 12 amino acids. In germline, CDR1 is MNHNS, CDR2 SASEGT. Here the CDR3 reads CASSYNRDSFDF. DNA of the CDR3: TGTGCCAGCAGCTACAACCGGGACTCTTTTGACTTC.